This TCR beta chain was sequenced during a study of OX40 agonist ivuxolimab in advanced cancers. CDR3 length: 16 residues. With 5 bases removed from V and 4 bases from J, the gap between germline ends came to 18 bases. The germline V gene encodes CDR1 MGHRA and CDR2 YSYEKL. Clones were read by immunoSEQ multiplex PCR, and TCRdb kept only the in-frame ones, dropping some. The data hold over 30,000 clones, with roughly four fifths observed a single time. The sequence came from an adult with an advanced solid tumor such as melanoma, head and neck, liver or kidney cancer. This sample comprised CD4+ or CD8+ T cells sorted from blood, obtained in a trial of the OX40 agonist ivuxolimab. This chain connects TRBV4-1 to TRBJ2-1; perhaps TRBD2 as D (6 bases). The CDR3 spells CASSVRGEAGYNEQFF. The CDR3 DNA reads TGCGCCAGCAGCGTCCGAGGGGAGGCGGGATACAATGAGCAGTTCTTC.